This is a list of T cell receptor beta chains from one sample in a study of blood T cell repertoires in COVID-19. Produced via immunoSEQ multiplex PCR; TCRdb's table is partial and in-frame only. The sample lists roughly 460,000 clones, around 90% occurring once. Sequenced material: peripheral blood. These receptors were obtained from a young man with COVID-19, enrolled during active disease. CDR3s include the opening cysteine and the closing phenylalanine or tryptophan. A D gene is named only where the DNA matches it firmly. Clone size, where shown, is once, few, many, or a class for clones that have expanded.

>TRBJ2-7|TRBV27|.|.
TGTGCCAGCAGTTCCCTCAGGGCCATCTACGAGCAGTACTTC
CASSSLRAIYEQYF
>TRBJ1-1|TRBV7-3|.|.
TGTGCCAGCAGCTTAACGGTGGTTAGGAACACTGAAGCTTTCTTT
CASSLTVVRNTEAFF
>TRBJ1-2|TRBV29-1|TRBD1|.
TGCAGCGTAGAGGACAGGGGTTGGGATGGCTACACCTTC
CSVEDRGWDGYTF
>TRBJ1-2|TRBV28|TRBD1|.
TGTGCCAGCGCCCAGGGGGCTATTGAGGGCTACACCTTC
CASAQGAIEGYTF
>TRBJ2-5|TRBV5-5|.|.
TGTGCCAGCAACAACCAGGGGACCCAGTACTTC
CASNNQGTQYF
>TRBJ2-2|TRBV10-1|TRBD1|.
TGCGCCAGCAGTGACCCGGGACAGGGAGGTGGGGAGCTGTTTTTT
CASSDPGQGGGELFF
>TRBJ2-7|TRBV11-1|.|.
TGTGCCAGCAGCGACCCTGGAGTTCCCCCTCCCTACGAGCAGTACTTC
CASSDPGVPPPYEQYF
>TRBJ1-5|TRBV27|TRBD1|.
TGTGCCAGCAGTTCAGGGGGCGGGAGCAATCAGCCCCAGCATTTT
CASSSGGGSNQPQHF
>TRBJ2-7|TRBV10-2|TRBD2|.
TGCGCCAGCAGGGATAGCGGGAGGGCTTACGAGCAGTACTTC
CASRDSGRAYEQYF
>TRBJ2-7|TRBV20-1|.|.
TGCAGTGCCGACTTACTCGACGAGCAGTACTTC
CSADLLDEQYF
>TRBJ2-1|TRBV3-1/TRBV3-2|.|once
TGTGCCAGCAGCCAAGTTGACAGCTACAATGAGCAGTTCTTC
CASSQVDSYNEQFF
>TRBJ1-4|TRBV12-3/TRBV12-4|.|.
TGTGCCAGCGCCCCGGGGGGACAAGAAAAACTGTTTTTT
CASAPGGQEKLFF
>TRBJ1-1|TRBV6-5|.|.
TGTGCCAGCTGCCCAGGGTACACTGAAGCTTTCTTT
CASCPGYTEAFF
>TRBJ2-5|TRBV7-9|TRBD2|.
TGTGCCAGCGCCCCGGGACTAGCGGGAATGGGACAAGAGACCCAGTACTTC
CASAPGLAGMGQETQYF
>TRBJ1-1|TRBV4-1|.|.
TGCGCCAGCAGCCAAATGGGCCTCACTGAAGCTTTCTTT
CASSQMGLTEAFF
>TRBJ2-7|TRBV11-2|TRBD1|.
TGTGCCAGCAGCTGGGACAGGGTGAGCAGCTACGAGCAGTACTTC
CASSWDRVSSYEQYF
>TRBJ2-7|TRBV7-8|TRBD1|.
TGTGCCAGCAGCCCGAGGGACAGGGGGTCCTACGAGCAGTACTTC
CASSPRDRGSYEQYF
>TRBJ1-2|TRBV21-1|.|.
TGTGCCAGCAGCAAAAAGACATCAGGCAACTATGGCTACACCTTC
CASSKKTSGNYGYTF
>TRBJ2-7|TRBV5-1|.|.
TGCGCCAGCAGCCCCACGGGAGACGGGTACGAGCAGTACTTC
CASSPTGDGYEQYF
>TRBJ1-5|TRBV19|.|few
TGTGCCAGTAGTGTAGGGGAGACTCAGCCCCAGCATTTT
CASSVGETQPQHF
>TRBJ1-6|TRBV2|.|.
TGTGCCAGCAGTGACAAGGGGTTCGGGTCACCCCTCCACTTT
CASSDKGFGSPLHF
>TRBJ2-3|TRBV5-1|.|.
TGCGCCAGCGCTGAGGAGGGCTGGACTCCAGATACGCAGTATTTT
CASAEEGWTPDTQYF
>TRBJ2-7|TRBV7-2|TRBD2|.
TGTGCCAGCAGCTTAGAGTATAAGCGGGGGCCCCGGGGGGTCGAGCAGTACTTC
CASSLEYKRGPRGVEQYF
>TRBJ2-1|TRBV6-6|.|.
TGTGCCAGCAGTACCTATACAGAATTCTCCTACAATGAGCAGTTCTTC
CASSTYTEFSYNEQFF
>TRBJ2-2|TRBV19|.|few
TGTGCCAGTAGTATAGCAGGGCTCACGAACACCGGGGAGCTGTTTTTT
CASSIAGLTNTGELFF
>TRBJ1-5|TRBV6-1|.|.
TGTGCCAGCAGTGAAGCGAGGCACGGACTTAATCAGCCCCAGCATTTT
CASSEARHGLNQPQHF
>TRBJ1-3|TRBV7-2|.|.
TGTGCCAGCAGCTCCCCCGACAGGCAGGTTGAGAAAAACACCATATATTTT
CASSSPDRQVEKNTIYF
>TRBJ1-1|TRBV19|TRBD1|.
TGTGCCAGTAGTGCCCTGGGACAGCCGAACACTGAAGCTTTCTTT
CASSALGQPNTEAFF
>TRBJ2-5|TRBV13|.|.
TGTGCCAGCAGCTCCTCGGTGGGTTGGGAGGACCCCAATCGGGAGACCCAGTACTTC
CASSSSVGWEDPNRETQYF
>TRBJ2-1|TRBV11-2|TRBD2|.
TGTGCCAGCAGAAGTATCGCGGGAGGTAATGAGCAGTTCTTC
CASRSIAGGNEQFF
>TRBJ1-1|TRBV2|TRBD1|.
TGTGCCAGCCGTGGGCACTTCGGGACAGCGGAGAACACTGAAGCTTTCTTT
CASRGHFGTAENTEAFF
>TRBJ2-3|TRBV5-4|TRBD1|.
TGTGCCAGCAGCCCCCCGGACAGGATTAGCACAGATACGCAGTATTTT
CASSPPDRISTDTQYF
>TRBJ2-1|TRBV19|TRBD1|.
TGTGCCAGTAGTATAGCCAGGGGGAACTACAATGAGCAGTTCTTC
CASSIARGNYNEQFF
>TRBJ2-5|TRBV30|TRBD1|once
TGTGCCTGCCAAGACAGGGGCATTGAGACCCAGTACTTC
CACQDRGIETQYF
>TRBJ2-3|TRBV7-2|.|once
TGTGCCAGCAGCTCTAGATCAGATACGCAGTATTTT
CASSSRSDTQYF
>TRBJ1-5|TRBV7-9|TRBD1|.
TGTGCCAGCAGCCTTACAGGGGACCGAGTGCCCCAGCATTTT
CASSLTGDRVPQHF
>TRBJ2-1|TRBV11-2|.|once
TGTGCCAGCTTGAACCAGGGGAACTCCTACAATGAGCAGTTCTTC
CASLNQGNSYNEQFF
>TRBJ1-6|TRBV24-1|.|.
TGTGCCACCCGAGGGAGCTCCTATAATTCACCCCTCCACTTT
CATRGSSYNSPLHF
>TRBJ2-2|TRBV27|.|once
TGTGCCAGCAGTTTCGCGGGAATCGCGAACACCGGGGAGCTGTTTTTT
CASSFAGIANTGELFF
>TRBJ2-1|TRBV4-1|TRBD2|.
TGCGCCAGCAGCCAAGATAGCCGACTAGCGGGAACTTTGCAGTTCTTC
CASSQDSRLAGTLQFF
>TRBJ2-7|TRBV6-5|.|.
TGTGCCAGCAGTATCGACAGCTACGAGCAGTACTTC
CASSIDSYEQYF
>TRBJ1-2|TRBV5-8|TRBD1|.
TGTGCCAGCACCGGACAGGGGGGAGGCTATGGCTACACCTTC
CASTGQGGGYGYTF
>TRBJ1-2|TRBV4-1|TRBD1|.
TGCGCCAGCAGCCATCAGGGGGCAGATGGCTACACCTTC
CASSHQGADGYTF
>TRBJ2-2|TRBV5-1|TRBD1|few
TGCGCCAGCAGCCCGTTGGCAGGGGGATCGAACACCGGGGAGCTGTTTTTT
CASSPLAGGSNTGELFF
>TRBJ2-1|TRBV5-4|.|.
TGTGCCAGCAGCGACTCGCGGGACCAATCCAATGAGCAGTTCTTC
CASSDSRDQSNEQFF
>TRBJ2-3|TRBV7-2|TRBD2|.
TGTGCCAGCAGCTTGGCTAGCGGGAGGACCGGGGATACGCAGTATTTT
CASSLASGRTGDTQYF